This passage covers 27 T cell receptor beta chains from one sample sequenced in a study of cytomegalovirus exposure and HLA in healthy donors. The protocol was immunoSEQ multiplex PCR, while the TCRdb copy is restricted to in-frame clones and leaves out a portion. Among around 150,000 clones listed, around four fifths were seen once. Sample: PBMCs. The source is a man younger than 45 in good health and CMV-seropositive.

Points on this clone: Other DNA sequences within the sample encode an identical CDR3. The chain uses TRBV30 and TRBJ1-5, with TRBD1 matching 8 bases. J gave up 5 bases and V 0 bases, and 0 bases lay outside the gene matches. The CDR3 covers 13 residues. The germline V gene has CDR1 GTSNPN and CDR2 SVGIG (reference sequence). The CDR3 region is CAWSVQGDQPQHF. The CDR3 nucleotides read TGTGCCTGGAGTGTACAGGGGGATCAGCCCCAGCATTTT.

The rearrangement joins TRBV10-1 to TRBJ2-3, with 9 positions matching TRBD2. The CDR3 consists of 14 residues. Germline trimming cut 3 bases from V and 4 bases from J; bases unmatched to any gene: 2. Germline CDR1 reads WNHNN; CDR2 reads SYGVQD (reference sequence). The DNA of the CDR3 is TGCGCCAGCAGTGACGGCGGGGGGGCAGATACGCAGTATTTT. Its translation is CASSDGGGADTQYF.

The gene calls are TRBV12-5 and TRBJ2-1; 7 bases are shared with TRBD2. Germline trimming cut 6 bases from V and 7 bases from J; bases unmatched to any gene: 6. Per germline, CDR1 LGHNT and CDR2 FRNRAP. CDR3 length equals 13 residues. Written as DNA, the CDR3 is TGTGCTAGTGGCTCGGCGGGGGTGAATGAGCAGTTCTTC. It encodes CASGSAGVNEQFF.

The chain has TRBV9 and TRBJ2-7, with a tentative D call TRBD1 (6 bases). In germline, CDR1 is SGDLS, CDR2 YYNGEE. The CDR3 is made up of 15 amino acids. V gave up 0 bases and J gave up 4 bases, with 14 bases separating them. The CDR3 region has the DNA TGTGCCAGCAGCGTAGATCCCACAGGGATTTACGAGCAGTACTTC. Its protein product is CASSVDPTGIYEQYF.

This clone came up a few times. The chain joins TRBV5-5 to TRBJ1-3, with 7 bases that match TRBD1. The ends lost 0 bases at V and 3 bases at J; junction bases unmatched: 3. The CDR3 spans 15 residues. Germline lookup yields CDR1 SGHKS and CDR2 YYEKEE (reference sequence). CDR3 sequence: CASSLEGASGNTIYF. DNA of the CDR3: TGTGCCAGCAGCTTGGAGGGGGCGAGTGGAAACACCATATATTTT.

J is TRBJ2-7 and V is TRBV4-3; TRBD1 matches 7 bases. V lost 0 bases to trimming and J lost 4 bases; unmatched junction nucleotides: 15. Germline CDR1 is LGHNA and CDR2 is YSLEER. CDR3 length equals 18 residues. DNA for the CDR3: TGCGCCAGCAGCCAAGATCAGAGACAGGGACACCCGGAATACGAGCAGTACTTC. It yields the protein CASSQDQRQGHPEYEQYF.

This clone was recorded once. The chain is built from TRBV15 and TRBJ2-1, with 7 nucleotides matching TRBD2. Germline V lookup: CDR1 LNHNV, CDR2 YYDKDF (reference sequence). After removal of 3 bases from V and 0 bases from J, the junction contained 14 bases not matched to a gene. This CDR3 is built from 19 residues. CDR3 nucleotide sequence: TGTGCCACCAGCAGCCCCCGGACTAGGGTCCAGCCCTCCTACAATGAGCAGTTCTTC. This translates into CATSSPRTRVQPSYNEQFF.

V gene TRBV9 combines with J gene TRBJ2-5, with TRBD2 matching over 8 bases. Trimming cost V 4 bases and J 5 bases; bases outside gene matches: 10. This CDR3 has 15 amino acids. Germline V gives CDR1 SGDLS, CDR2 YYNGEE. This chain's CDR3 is CASSTPGGAGETQYF. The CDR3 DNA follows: TGTGCCAGCAGCACCCCCGGGGGGGCGGGGGAGACCCAGTACTTC.

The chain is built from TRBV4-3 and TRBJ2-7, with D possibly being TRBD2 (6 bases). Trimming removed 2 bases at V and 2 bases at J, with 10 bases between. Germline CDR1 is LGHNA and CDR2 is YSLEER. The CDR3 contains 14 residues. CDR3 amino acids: CASSQSPGAYEQYF. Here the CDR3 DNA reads TGCGCCAGCAGCCAATCTCCGGGGGCCTACGAGCAGTACTTC.

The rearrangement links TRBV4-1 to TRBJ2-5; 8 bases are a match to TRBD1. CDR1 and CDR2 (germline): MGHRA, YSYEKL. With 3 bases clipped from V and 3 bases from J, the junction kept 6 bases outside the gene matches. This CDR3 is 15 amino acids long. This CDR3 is CASSHLDRAKETQYF. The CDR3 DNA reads TGCGCCAGCAGCCACTTGGACAGGGCGAAAGAGACCCAGTACTTC.

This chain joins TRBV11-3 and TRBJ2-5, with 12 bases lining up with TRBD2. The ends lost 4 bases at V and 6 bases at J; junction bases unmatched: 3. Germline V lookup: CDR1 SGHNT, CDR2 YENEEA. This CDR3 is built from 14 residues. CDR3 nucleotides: TGTGCCAGCAGCTCGACTAGCGGGGGAAAGACCCAGTACTTC. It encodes CASSSTSGGKTQYF. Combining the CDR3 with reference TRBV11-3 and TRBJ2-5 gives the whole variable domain EAGVVQSPRYKIIEKKQPVAFWCNPISGHNTLYWYLQNLGQGPELLIRYENEEAVDDSQLPKDRFSAERLKGVDSTLKIQPAELGDSAVYLCASSSTSGGKTQYFGPGTRLLVL.

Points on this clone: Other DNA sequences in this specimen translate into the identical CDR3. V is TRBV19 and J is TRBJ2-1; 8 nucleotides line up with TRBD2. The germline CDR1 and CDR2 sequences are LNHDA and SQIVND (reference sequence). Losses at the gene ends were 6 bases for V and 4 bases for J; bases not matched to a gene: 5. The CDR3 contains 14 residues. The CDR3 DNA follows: TGTGCCAGTAGCTCTCTAGCGGGTTACAATGAGCAGTTCTTC. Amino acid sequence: CASSSLAGYNEQFF.

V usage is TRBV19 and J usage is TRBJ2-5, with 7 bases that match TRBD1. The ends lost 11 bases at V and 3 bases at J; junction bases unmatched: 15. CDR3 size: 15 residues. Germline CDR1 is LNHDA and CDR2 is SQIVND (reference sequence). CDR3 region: CAPGLTGTEEETQYF. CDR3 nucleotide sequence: TGTGCCCCAGGGCTCACAGGGACAGAAGAAGAGACCCAGTACTTC.

The CDR3 spells CASSAGGGNYGYTF. In nucleotides, the CDR3 is TGTGCCAGCAGCGCCGGGGGGGGCAACTATGGCTACACCTTC. V usage is TRBV7-2 and J usage is TRBJ1-2; D perhaps matches TRBD1 (6 bases). Germline CDR1 and CDR2: SGHTA and FQGNSA. The CDR3 contains 14 residues. Trimming removed 5 bases from V and 2 bases from J, with 12 bases in between.

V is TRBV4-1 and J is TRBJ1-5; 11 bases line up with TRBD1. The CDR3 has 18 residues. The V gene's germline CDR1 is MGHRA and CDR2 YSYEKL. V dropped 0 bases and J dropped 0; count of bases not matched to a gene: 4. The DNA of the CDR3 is TGCGCCAGCAGCCAAGAGGGACAGGGGGATATTAGCAATCAGCCCCAGCATTTT. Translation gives CASSQEGQGDISNQPQHF.

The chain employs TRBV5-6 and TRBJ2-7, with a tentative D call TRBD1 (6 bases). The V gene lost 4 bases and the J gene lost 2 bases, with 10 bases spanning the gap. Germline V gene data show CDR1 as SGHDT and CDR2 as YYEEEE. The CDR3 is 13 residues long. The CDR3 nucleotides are TGTGCCAGCAGCCGGACAGCCACCTACGAGCAGTACTTC. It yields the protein CASSRTATYEQYF.

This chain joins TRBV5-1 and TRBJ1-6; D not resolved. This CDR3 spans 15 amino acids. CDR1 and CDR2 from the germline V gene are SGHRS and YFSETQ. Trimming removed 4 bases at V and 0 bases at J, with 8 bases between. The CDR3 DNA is TGCGCCAGCAGCACACATCCCTCCTATAATTCACCCCTCCACTTT. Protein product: CASSTHPSYNSPLHF.

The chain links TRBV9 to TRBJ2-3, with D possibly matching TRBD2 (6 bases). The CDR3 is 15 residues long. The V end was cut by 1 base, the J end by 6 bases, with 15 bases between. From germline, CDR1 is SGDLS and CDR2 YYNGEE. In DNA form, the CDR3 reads TGTGCCAGCAGCGTATGGCGGGGCCCCCCGGATACGCAGTATTTT. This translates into CASSVWRGPPDTQYF.

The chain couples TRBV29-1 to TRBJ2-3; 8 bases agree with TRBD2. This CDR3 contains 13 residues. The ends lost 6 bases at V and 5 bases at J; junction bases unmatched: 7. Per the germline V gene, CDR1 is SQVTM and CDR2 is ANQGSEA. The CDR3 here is CSVSGGAGDTQYF. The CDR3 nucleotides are TGCAGCGTGAGCGGGGGCGCCGGAGATACGCAGTATTTT.

DNA for the CDR3: TGCGCCAGCAGTCAAAACCAGGGGGCGCCCGGGGAGCTGTTTTTT. Translating it yields CASSQNQGAPGELFF. V gene TRBV23-1 combines with J gene TRBJ2-2; 8 nucleotides align to TRBD1. TRBV23-1 is placed among ORFs of uncertain function. The V gene end was trimmed by 2 bases and the J gene end by 6 bases; junction bases not matched to a gene: 5. The CDR3 spans 15 residues.

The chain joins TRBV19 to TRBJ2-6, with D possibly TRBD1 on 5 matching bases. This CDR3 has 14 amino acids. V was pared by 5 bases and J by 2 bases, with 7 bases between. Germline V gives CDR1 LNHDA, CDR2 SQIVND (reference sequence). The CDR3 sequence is CASSQGTGANVLTF. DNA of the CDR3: TGTGCCAGTAGTCAGGGAACTGGGGCCAACGTCCTGACTTTC.

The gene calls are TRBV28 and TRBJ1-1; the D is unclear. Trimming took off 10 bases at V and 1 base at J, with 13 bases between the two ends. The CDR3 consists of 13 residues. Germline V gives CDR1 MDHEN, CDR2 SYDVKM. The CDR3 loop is CATTGFGNTEAFF. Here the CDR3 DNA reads TGTGCCACGACGGGTTTTGGGAACACTGAAGCTTTCTTT.

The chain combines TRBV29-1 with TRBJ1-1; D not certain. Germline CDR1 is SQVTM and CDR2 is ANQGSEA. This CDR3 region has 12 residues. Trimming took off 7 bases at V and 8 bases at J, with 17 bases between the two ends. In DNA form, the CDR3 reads TGCAGCGGCACATTACCACTACGGGAAGCTTTCTTT. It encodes CSGTLPLREAFF.

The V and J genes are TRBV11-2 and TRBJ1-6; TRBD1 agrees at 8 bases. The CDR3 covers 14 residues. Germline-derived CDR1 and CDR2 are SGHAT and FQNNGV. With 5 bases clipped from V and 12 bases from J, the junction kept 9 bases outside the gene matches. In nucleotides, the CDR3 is TGTGCCAGCAGCCCAAAGGACAGGGCCCTACCCCTCCACTTT. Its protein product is CASSPKDRALPLHF.

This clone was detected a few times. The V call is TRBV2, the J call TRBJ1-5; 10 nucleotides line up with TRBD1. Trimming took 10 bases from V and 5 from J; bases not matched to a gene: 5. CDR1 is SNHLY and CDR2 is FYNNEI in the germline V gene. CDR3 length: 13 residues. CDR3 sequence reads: CAKKGQGDQPQHF. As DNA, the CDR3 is TGTGCCAAGAAAGGACAGGGGGATCAGCCCCAGCATTTT.

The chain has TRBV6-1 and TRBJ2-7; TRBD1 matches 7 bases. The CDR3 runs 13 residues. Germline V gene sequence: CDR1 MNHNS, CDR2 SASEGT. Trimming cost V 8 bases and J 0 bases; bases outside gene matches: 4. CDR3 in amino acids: CASGRDSSYEQYF. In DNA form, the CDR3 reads TGTGCCAGCGGCCGGGACAGCTCCTACGAGCAGTACTTC.

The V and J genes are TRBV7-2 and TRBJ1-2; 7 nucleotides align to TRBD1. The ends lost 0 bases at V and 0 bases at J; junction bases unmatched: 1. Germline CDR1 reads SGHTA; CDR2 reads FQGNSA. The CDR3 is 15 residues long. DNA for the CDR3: TGTGCCAGCAGCTTAGCAGGGGGCTCTAACTATGGCTACACCTTC. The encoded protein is CASSLAGGSNYGYTF.